The 32 T cell receptor beta chains listed next were all sequenced from one sample in a study of CD8 T cells in ankylosing spondylitis. Study results and limitations: Several highly homologous variants made up a TCR beta motif, and this motif appeared characteristic of ankylosing spondylitis blood.

Antigens of these TCRs are unknown. TCRdb fed the 5' RACE reads into MiXCR, producing one record per CDR3 protein. The sample has a few hundred thousand distinct CDR3 sequences; 20% to 25% are singletons. Sequences were obtained from blood, either unsorted or a sorted T cell fraction (not recorded which). The receptors here all came from a male donor with ankylosing spondylitis.

The table lists this clonotype with a few counts. The rearrangement links TRBV29-1 to TRBJ2-7, with TRBD2 matching over 13 bases. Per germline, CDR1 SQVTM and CDR2 ANQGSEA. The V segment lost 6 bases and the J segment 5 bases; nucleotides outside the gene matches: 4. CDR3 length: 13 residues. This chain's CDR3 is CSVGLAGAHEQYF. The CDR3 nucleotides are TGCAGCGTCGGACTAGCGGGAGCCCACGAGCAGTACTTC.

This clonotype was observed a handful of times. The genes are TRBV6-2 or TRBV6-3 and TRBJ1-2, with a weak D call TRBD1 (6 bases). There are 14 residues in the CDR3. Deletions cut 8 bases from V and 4 bases from J, with 17 bases between. Germline CDR1 and CDR2: MNHEY and SVGEGT. CDR3 loop: CASGPDRTVYGYTF. The CDR3 DNA sequence: TGTGCCAGCGGCCCGGACCGGACAGTCTATGGCTACACCTTC.

This chain connects TRBV6-1 to TRBJ1-5; TRBD1 is a possible D gene (6 bases). This CDR3 is 13 amino acids long. Germline V gene data show CDR1 as MNHNS and CDR2 as SASEGT. V lost 6 bases to trimming and J lost 7 bases, with 13 bases between them. CDR3 region: CASRSRGEQPQHF. CDR3 nucleotides: TGTGCCAGCAGGTCCAGGGGAGAGCAGCCCCAGCATTTT.

This clonotype was detected ten times or more. This CDR3 reads CASSLGLMEETQYF. The CDR3 DNA is TGCGCCAGCAGCTTGGGACTCATGGAAGAGACCCAGTACTTC. The chain has TRBV5-1 and TRBJ2-5, with D uncertain. There are 14 residues in the CDR3. Germline V CDR1 and CDR2: SGHRS, YFSETQ. The V gene lost 0 bases and the J gene lost 3 bases, with 9 bases spanning the gap.

This chain uses TRBV5-1 with TRBJ2-1; no clear D gene. Trimming removed 2 bases at V and 5 bases at J, with 8 bases between. The germline gives CDR1 SGHRS, CDR2 YFSETQ. CDR3 length: 13 amino acids. The CDR3 is CASSFGRNNEQFF. As DNA, the CDR3 is TGCGCCAGCAGCTTTGGAAGAAACAATGAGCAGTTCTTC.

The gene calls are TRBV12-3 or TRBV12-4 and TRBJ2-1, with D hard to call. The CDR3 length is 12 residues. Trimming took off 2 bases at V and 12 bases at J, with 11 bases between the two ends. CDR3 region: CASSLYGVGQFF. The CDR3 DNA reads as TGTGCCAGCAGTTTATACGGCGTGGGGCAGTTCTTC.

This clonotype was counted between two and nine times. The chain is built from TRBV25-1 and TRBJ2-5; 8 bases match TRBD2. This CDR3 is 13 amino acids long. J lost 5 bases, V lost 7 bases, and 6 bases had no gene match. Germline V lookup: CDR1 MGHDK, CDR2 SYGVNS. The CDR3 protein is CASTAGGFETQYF. The CDR3 DNA reads as TGTGCCAGCACCGCGGGGGGATTTGAGACCCAGTACTTC. The complete variable domain, with remaining parts taken from reference TRBV25-1 and TRBJ2-5, reads EADIYQTPRYLVIGTGKKITLECSQTMGHDKMYWYQQDPGMELHLIHYSYGVNSTEKGDLSSESTVSRIRTEHFPLTLESARPSHTSQYLCASTAGGFETQYFGPGTRLLVL.

CDR3 coding DNA: TGTGCCAGAACCCGGAGGGAGACCCAGTACTTC. Translation: CARTRRETQYF. The J gene is TRBJ2-5, the V gene TRBV19; maybe TRBD2 (5 bases). The V gene lost 9 bases and the J gene lost 5 bases, with 10 bases spanning the gap. The germline gives CDR1 LNHDA, CDR2 SQIVND (reference sequence). This CDR3 region has 11 residues.

The chain employs TRBV14 and TRBJ2-2, with D possibly matching TRBD2 (5 bases). This CDR3 spans 13 amino acids. With 0 bases removed from V and 13 bases from J, the gap between germline ends came to 12 bases. In germline, CDR1 is SGHDN, CDR2 FVKESK. The CDR3 DNA sequence: TGTGCCAGCAGCCAAGATGGGGAGCGTACGCTGTTTTTT. Translating it yields CASSQDGERTLFF.

A few counts support this clonotype. V usage is TRBV24-1 and J usage is TRBJ2-1; TRBD2 aligns across 10 bases. Germline trimming cut 6 bases from V and 6 bases from J; bases unmatched to any gene: 7. Germline CDR1 and CDR2: KGHDR and SFDVKD. The CDR3 runs to 15 residues. CDR3 amino acids: CATSSSGRASNEQFF. In nucleotides, the CDR3 is TGTGCCACCAGTAGCAGCGGGAGGGCCAGCAATGAGCAGTTCTTC.

The V call is TRBV6-2 or TRBV6-3, the J call TRBJ2-7; TRBD2 aligns across 11 bases. The CDR3 sequence is 17 residues long. The ends lost 4 bases at V and 1 base at J; junction bases unmatched: 9. CDR1 is MNHEY, CDR2 SVGEGT, per germline. CDR3 bases: TGTGCCAGCAGTTTCACTCAACTAGCGGGAGTGTCCTACGAGCAGTACTTC. It is translated as CASSFTQLAGVSYEQYF.

This clonotype has just a few counts. CDR3 in amino acids: CASSQGGGELYGYTF. DNA of the CDR3: TGCGCCAGCAGCCAGGGAGGGGGGGAACTTTATGGCTACACCTTC. The chain recombines TRBV4-1 with TRBJ1-2, with D perhaps TRBD1 (6 bases). The germline V gene encodes CDR1 MGHRA and CDR2 YSYEKL. The CDR3 has 15 amino acids. The V end was cut by 3 bases, the J end by 5 bases, with 16 bases between.

This clonotype has a handful of counts. The CDR3 DNA is TGTGCCAGCAGCACGACAGGGGGTTCTGACTCTGAAGCTTTCTTT. Residues: CASSTTGGSDSEAFF. The chain recombines TRBV9 with TRBJ1-1; 9 nucleotides line up with TRBD1. The CDR3 contains 15 residues. The germline gives CDR1 SGDLS, CDR2 YYNGEE. The trim removed 4 bases at V and 6 bases at J, leaving 10 bases unmatched.

The table lists this clonotype with many counts. CDR3 in DNA: TGTGCCAGCAGTTTTTTCTTCAGGGGAATTCAGCCCCAGCATTTT. It encodes CASSFFFRGIQPQHF. The chain carries TRBV28 and TRBJ1-5, with D possibly TRBD1 on 6 matching bases. Deletions cut 3 bases from V and 6 bases from J, with 15 bases between. Germline values: CDR1 MDHEN, CDR2 SYDVKM. This CDR3 region has 15 residues.

The chain has TRBV12-3 or TRBV12-4 and TRBJ2-1; weak D call: TRBD2 (6 bases). The V end was cut by 5 bases, the J end by 10 bases, with 18 bases between. CDR3 length equals 14 residues. This chain's CDR3 is CASSVPGTPWEQFF. Here the CDR3 DNA reads TGTGCCAGCAGTGTCCCGGGGACTCCCTGGGAGCAGTTCTTC.

This sequence joins TRBV2 and TRBJ2-5, with D perhaps matching TRBD2 (7 bases). This CDR3 contains 14 residues. CDR1 and CDR2 from the germline V gene are SNHLY and FYNNEI. V lost 3 bases and J 5 bases, leaving 13 bases between the germline ends. Here the CDR3 DNA reads TGTGCCAGCAGTGACGGGGGGCGTTGGGAGACCCAGTACTTC. The encoded protein is CASSDGGRWETQYF. The whole variable domain, filled in from reference TRBV2 and TRBJ2-5, reads EPEVTQTPSHQVTQMGQEVILRCVPISNHLYFYWYRQILGQKVEFLVSFYNNEISEKSEIFDDQFSVERPDGSNFTLKIRSTKLEDSAMYFCASSDGGRWETQYFGPGTRLLVL.

This clonotype was counted a few times. The gene calls are TRBV18 and TRBJ2-1, with D possibly matching TRBD2 (6 bases). The V gene's germline CDR1 is KGHSH and CDR2 LQKENI. Trimming shortened V by 1 base and J by 6 bases, and 10 bases separated the two germline ends. The CDR3 runs 14 residues. The DNA of the CDR3 is TGTGCCAGCTCACCACGGGGACTGAGCAATGAGCAGTTCTTC. Its translation is CASSPRGLSNEQFF. The full variable domain, its missing parts supplied by reference TRBV18 and TRBJ2-1, is NAGVMQNPRHLVRRRGQEARLRCSPMKGHSHVYWYRQLPEEGLKFMVYLQKENIIDESGMPKERFSAEFPKEGPSILRIQQVVRGDSAAYFCASSPRGLSNEQFFGPGTRLTVL.

This clonotype appeared a few times. At one of its ends the junction is not consistent with the germline gene, which may arise from a read error. The CDR3 region has the DNA TGCAGTGCTAGGAGTGGAGGCTACAATGCGCAGTTCTTC. It specifies CSARSGGYNAQFF. This chain joins TRBV20-1 and TRBJ2-1; TRBD2 is a possible D gene (5 bases). Germline CDR1 and CDR2: DFQATT and SNEGSKA (reference sequence). The CDR3 is 13 amino acids.

CDR3 nucleotides: TGCGCCAGCAGCTTGGAGAGACAGGCATATGGCTACACCTTC. Protein sequence: CASSLERQAYGYTF. The gene calls are TRBV5-1 and TRBJ1-2; D may be TRBD1 (6 bases). Germline CDR1 and CDR2: SGHRS and YFSETQ. V was clipped by 0 bases and J by 5 bases, with 11 bases between them. The CDR3 has 14 amino acids.

J is TRBJ2-1 and V is TRBV20-1, with D tentatively TRBD1 (6 bases). The length of the CDR3 is 18 residues. From germline, CDR1 is DFQATT and CDR2 SNEGSKA (reference sequence). Trimming removed 1 base at V and 5 bases at J, with 24 bases between. CDR3 sequence: CSARVGLGQGLDHNEQFF. The CDR3 DNA is TGCAGTGCTAGAGTCGGTTTGGGCCAGGGGCTGGATCACAATGAGCAGTTCTTC.

The chain combines TRBV5-1 with TRBJ2-2; possibly TRBD1 or TRBD2 for D (5 bases each). V lost 5 bases to trimming and J lost 7 bases, with 9 bases between them. The CDR3 totals 12 residues. From germline, CDR1 is SGHRS and CDR2 YFSETQ. CDR3: CASRRDGGELFF. The CDR3, as DNA: TGCGCCAGCAGACGGGACGGCGGGGAGCTGTTTTTT.

This clonotype was counted between two and nine times. The chain links TRBV7-2 to TRBJ2-1; D tentatively fits TRBD1 or TRBD2 (6 bases each). The CDR3 covers 16 residues. Trimming removed 6 bases at V and 3 bases at J, with 18 bases between. The germline CDR1 and CDR2 sequences are SGHTA and FQGNSA. The CDR3 bases are TGTGCCAGCAGTTACCGACGACTAGGGGGCTACAATGAGCAGTTCTTC. Translated: CASSYRRLGGYNEQFF.

The rearrangement uses TRBV14 and TRBJ1-2; D is uncertain. Germline lookup yields CDR1 SGHDN and CDR2 FVKESK. The V end lost 1 base, the J end lost 8 bases, and 8 bases lay between the germline ends. The CDR3 runs to 12 residues. The CDR3 spells CASSQVGKGYTF. The CDR3 DNA is TGTGCCAGCAGCCAAGTCGGAAAGGGCTACACCTTC. Based on the CDR3 plus reference TRBV14 and TRBJ1-2, the full variable domain is EAGVTQFPSHSVIEKGQTVTLRCDPISGHDNLYWYRRVMGKEIKFLLHFVKESKQDESGMPNNRFLAERTGGTYSTLKVQPAELEDSGVYFCASSQVGKGYTFGSGTRLTVV.

This clonotype was recorded a few times. The V call is TRBV4-3, the J call TRBJ1-6; 7 positions match TRBD1. The CDR3 spans 15 residues. Germline CDR1 LGHNA, CDR2 YSLEER. V trimming: 0 bases; J trimming: 9 bases; junction bases outside the gene matches: 5. DNA of the CDR3: TGCGCCAGCAGCCAAGAGCCGGGACAGCCTTCACCCCTCCACTTT. Amino acids: CASSQEPGQPSPLHF.

This clonotype was observed a handful of times. V gene TRBV7-9 combines with J gene TRBJ1-2, with D uncertain. CDR1 and CDR2 (germline): SEHNR, FQNEAQ (reference sequence). The CDR3 consists of 14 residues. Trimming stripped 1 base from V and 5 bases from J, with 11 bases between. The CDR3 DNA sequence: TGTGCCAGCAGCTTAGACCTGGGAGGGTATGGCTACACCTTC. This sequence encodes CASSLDLGGYGYTF.

This chain links TRBV3-1 with TRBJ2-7; TRBD2 agrees at 15 bases. The ends lost 1 base at V and 6 bases at J; junction bases unmatched: 1. The CDR3 has 15 amino acids. Germline-derived CDR1 and CDR2 are LGHDT and YNNKEL (reference sequence). CDR3 residues: CASSQGGLAGGEQYF. CDR3 coding DNA: TGTGCCAGCAGCCAAGGGGGACTAGCGGGAGGCGAGCAGTACTTC.

The chain joins TRBV27 to TRBJ2-7; 11 bases fit TRBD1. The trim removed 4 bases at V and 3 bases at J, leaving 5 bases unmatched. Germline V lookup: CDR1 MNHEY, CDR2 SMNVEV (reference sequence). The CDR3 consists of 15 residues. The CDR3 loop is CASSSPGQGDYEQYF. The DNA of the CDR3 is TGTGCCAGCAGTTCTCCGGGACAGGGGGACTACGAGCAGTACTTC.

The chain joins TRBV12-3 or TRBV12-4 to TRBJ2-7; TRBD1 agrees at 8 bases. The CDR3 totals 13 residues. The V segment lost 6 bases and the J segment 3 bases; nucleotides outside the gene matches: 4. The CDR3 region is CASSRQGFYEQYF. The CDR3 region has the DNA TGTGCCAGCAGCCGACAGGGGTTCTACGAGCAGTACTTC.

This clonotype appeared a few times. The chain couples TRBV27 to TRBJ2-3; D remains ambiguous. V gave up 1 base and J gave up 2 bases, with 10 bases separating them. The CDR3 is 15 amino acids. The germline V gene has CDR1 MNHEY and CDR2 SMNVEV (reference sequence). This chain's CDR3 is CASSLFPRPTDTQYF. CDR3 DNA sequence: TGTGCCAGCAGTTTATTTCCACGCCCCACAGATACGCAGTATTTT.

There are many counts of this clonotype. The chain is built from TRBV10-3 and TRBJ1-1; D gene unclear. Germline V gene sequence: CDR1 ENHRY, CDR2 SYGVKD. V gave up 0 bases and J gave up 5 bases, with 13 bases separating them. The CDR3 covers 15 residues. As DNA, the CDR3 is TGTGCCATCAGTGAGTCCCCCCAGTCCGGGACTGAAGCTTTCTTT. Amino acids: CAISESPQSGTEAFF.

The chain links TRBV5-1 to TRBJ1-2, with 9 bases aligning to TRBD1. Germline CDR1 is SGHRS and CDR2 is YFSETQ. This CDR3 contains 14 residues. With 1 base clipped from V and 6 bases from J, the junction kept 4 bases outside the gene matches. The CDR3: CASSLWTGVDGYTF. The DNA of the CDR3 is TGCGCCAGCAGCTTGTGGACAGGGGTGGATGGCTACACCTTC.

This clonotype was seen only a few times. The chain is built from TRBV6-1 and TRBJ2-6; no reliable D call. Germline assignment: CDR1 MNHNS and CDR2 SASEGT. The CDR3 consists of 14 residues. Deletions cut 5 bases from V and 2 bases from J, with 7 bases between. CDR3 nucleotides: TGTGCCAGCAGTCGGTTGGCTGGGGCCAACGTCCTGACTTTC. It codes for CASSRLAGANVLTF.